These 21 T cell receptor beta chains share one sample of origin, sequenced in a study of blood T cell repertoires in COVID-19. Only in-frame clones appear in the TCRdb table, and some are missing; sequencing was by immunoSEQ multiplex PCR. This sample carries about 140,000 clones, roughly nine tenths of them seen once, and the ten largest clones take roughly 1.6%. Source material: peripheral blood. The receptor source for this set is a human donor in a cohort sampled during active COVID-19.

This chain connects TRBV3-1 (or the pseudogene TRBV3-2) to TRBJ1-2, with D possibly being TRBD1 (6 bases). Trimming cost V 1 base and J 8 bases, with 14 bases left between them. CDR1 and CDR2 (germline): LGHDT, YNNKEL (reference sequence). This CDR3 contains 14 residues. Here the CDR3 DNA reads TGTGCCAGCAGCCAAGTGCAGACAGGCAGCGGCTACACCTTC. Translated: CASSQVQTGSGYTF.

This clone was seen only once. This chain joins TRBV5-1 and TRBJ2-7; a possible D gene is TRBD1 (5 bases). Per the germline V gene, CDR1 is SGHRS and CDR2 is YFSETQ. The CDR3 sequence is 13 residues long. Between the trimmed V and J ends, which lost 0 bases and 7 bases, there was a span of 11 bases. CDR3 amino acids: CASSLDQGQEQYF. In nucleotides, the CDR3 is TGCGCCAGCAGCTTGGACCAGGGCCAGGAGCAGTACTTC.

The rearrangement links TRBV7-8 to TRBJ2-1, with 8 bases aligning to TRBD2. Germline V lookup: CDR1 SGHVS, CDR2 FQNEAQ. The CDR3 is made up of 13 amino acids. The J segment lost 12 bases and the V segment lost 5 bases, leaving 9 bases of the junction unmatched. CDR3 sequence (DNA): TGTGCCAGCAGCCCCCCGGGACTAGTTGTGCAGTTCTTC. Protein: CASSPPGLVVQFF.

This sequence joins TRBV27 and TRBJ1-1, with a tentative D call TRBD1 (5 bases). Germline V lookup: CDR1 MNHEY, CDR2 SMNVEV (reference sequence). The CDR3 extends over 17 amino acids. Trimming cost V 1 base and J 1 base, with 16 bases left between them. CDR3 DNA: TGTGCCAGCAGTTTATTGGGCGGGGGGTATGAGAACACTGAAGCTTTCTTT. Translation gives CASSLLGGGYENTEAFF.

The chain employs TRBV9 and TRBJ1-5; possible D gene TRBD1, 5 bases. The germline gives CDR1 SGDLS, CDR2 YYNGEE. This CDR3 has 14 residues. Deletions cut 0 bases from V and 7 bases from J, with 11 bases between. The CDR3 coding sequence is TGTGCCAGCAGCGTAGGAGGGGAGGTACAGCCCCAGCATTTT. Its translation: CASSVGGEVQPQHF.

The V and J genes are TRBV5-4 and TRBJ2-1, with 9 nucleotides matching TRBD2. V was clipped by 0 bases and J by 0 bases; unmatched bases: 1. The germline CDR1 and CDR2 sequences are SGHNT and YYREEE (reference sequence). There are 16 residues in the CDR3. In DNA, the CDR3 is TGTGCCAGCAGCTTGGGAGCGGGGGGCTCCTACAATGAGCAGTTCTTC. This gives the protein CASSLGAGGSYNEQFF.

The chain employs TRBV9 and TRBJ2-5, with D maybe TRBD2 (5 bases). The CDR3 covers 14 residues. Germline loops: CDR1 SGDLS, CDR2 YYNGEE. V shed 0 bases and J shed 0 bases, with 6 bases lying between them. CDR3 residues: CASSVAGNQETQYF. CDR3 bases: TGTGCCAGCAGCGTAGCGGGGAACCAAGAGACCCAGTACTTC.

The V gene is TRBV27, the J gene TRBJ1-1; TRBD1 matches at 7 bases. The CDR3 has 13 residues. With V trimmed by 6 bases and J by 3 bases, 4 bases remained unmatched. The germline gives CDR1 MNHEY, CDR2 SMNVEV (reference sequence). CDR3 amino acids: CASRGQADTEAFF. The CDR3 coding sequence is TGTGCCAGCAGAGGACAGGCCGACACTGAAGCTTTCTTT.

V usage is TRBV7-2 and J usage is TRBJ1-1, with D unclear. V was pared by 5 bases and J by 3 bases, with 10 bases between. This CDR3 has 13 residues. Germline V gene sequence: CDR1 SGHTA, CDR2 FQGNSA. CDR3 in amino acids: CASSRRSDTEAFF. The DNA of the CDR3 is TGTGCCAGCAGCCGCAGAAGTGACACTGAAGCTTTCTTT.

CDR3 DNA: TGTGCCAGCTCCCCCGGGACACTCTCCTACGAGCAGTACTTC. Translating it yields CASSPGTLSYEQYF. The rearrangement joins TRBV18 to TRBJ2-7, with D perhaps TRBD1 (6 bases). V was clipped by 6 bases and J by 0 bases, with 12 bases between them. This CDR3 is 14 amino acids long. The germline V gene has CDR1 KGHSH and CDR2 LQKENI.

The rearrangement joins TRBV5-4 to TRBJ1-1; D unresolved. CDR3 size: 14 residues. From germline, CDR1 is SGHNT and CDR2 YYREEE (reference sequence). Trimming left V 4 bases short and J 4 bases short, with 14 bases between. CDR3 nucleotides: TGTGCCAGCAGCCCGACTTTGCTTGGCACTGAAGCTTTCTTT. Residues: CASSPTLLGTEAFF. The full variable domain, rest sourced from reference TRBV5-4 and TRBJ1-1, is ETGVTQSPTHLIKTRGQQVTLRCSSQSGHNTVSWYQQALGQGPQFIFQYYREEENGRGNFPPRFSGLQFPNYSSELNVNALELDDSALYLCASSPTLLGTEAFFGQGTRLTVV.

The V gene is TRBV5-5, the J gene TRBJ1-2; unclear D gene. The germline V gene encodes CDR1 SGHKS and CDR2 YYEKEE (reference sequence). V gave up 0 bases and J gave up 2 bases, with 5 bases separating them. The CDR3 has 13 residues. The CDR3 DNA follows: TGTGCCAGCAGCTTGGCGCAGAACTATGGCTACACCTTC. This translates into CASSLAQNYGYTF.

The chain uses TRBV4-2 and TRBJ1-4; the D is unclear. In germline, CDR1 is LGHNA, CDR2 YNFKEQ. The CDR3 has 18 residues. V was pared by 0 bases and J by 0 bases, with 14 bases between. CDR3 amino acids: CASSQDPRAHATNEKLFF. CDR3 nucleotide sequence: TGTGCCAGCAGCCAAGATCCGAGGGCCCATGCAACTAATGAAAAACTGTTTTTT.

V is TRBV10-3 and J is TRBJ2-7; 10 bases fit TRBD1. The ends lost 3 bases at V and 3 bases at J; junction bases unmatched: 8. Germline CDR1 and CDR2: ENHRY and SYGVKD. The CDR3 is 16 amino acids. The CDR3 is CAISEVRQGAFYEQYF. The CDR3 DNA reads TGTGCCATCAGTGAAGTCCGACAGGGGGCCTTCTACGAGCAGTACTTC.

This chain uses TRBV7-3 with TRBJ2-5; D remains ambiguous. V gave up 1 base and J gave up 5 bases, with 11 bases separating them. Germline values: CDR1 SGHTA, CDR2 FQGTGA. CDR3 size: 14 residues. The CDR3 loop is CASSLMALSETQYF. In DNA form, the CDR3 reads TGTGCCAGCAGCTTAATGGCACTATCGGAGACCCAGTACTTC.

The table lists this clone with a few counts. The chain is built from TRBV5-6 and TRBJ2-7, with a weak D call TRBD1 (5 bases). With 1 base removed from V and 4 bases from J, the gap between germline ends came to 12 bases. CDR3 length: 14 residues. Germline V gene lookup returns CDR1 SGHDT and CDR2 YYEEEE. Here the CDR3 reads CASSLIQGLYEQYF. Written as DNA, the CDR3 is TGTGCCAGCAGCTTGATTCAGGGATTATACGAGCAGTACTTC.

This chain links TRBV2 with TRBJ2-6; D ambiguous. Germline CDR1 reads SNHLY; CDR2 reads FYNNEI. V shed 4 bases and J shed 2 bases, with 9 bases lying between them. The CDR3 consists of 15 residues. The CDR3 DNA follows: TGTGCCAGCAGTGTTGGCACCACTGGGGCCAACGTCCTGACTTTC. Translation: CASSVGTTGANVLTF.

This rearrangement joins TRBV3-1 (or the pseudogene TRBV3-2) to TRBJ2-7, with D tentatively TRBD2 (6 bases). The CDR3 is made up of 12 amino acids. V was pared by 1 base and J by 6 bases, with 7 bases between. The germline CDR1 and CDR2 sequences are LGHDT and YNNKEL (reference sequence). Written as DNA, the CDR3 is TGTGCCAGCAGCCAAGTCGGGGGCGAGCAGTACTTC. This codes for CASSQVGGEQYF.

With regard to this clone: In the same sample, other DNA sequences code for this CDR3. CDR3 loop: CAWGDRNYGYTF. The CDR3 nucleotides are TGTGCCTGGGGGGACAGAAACTATGGCTACACCTTC. This rearrangement joins TRBV30 to TRBJ1-2; TRBD1 matches 7 bases. Germline V gene sequence: CDR1 GTSNPN, CDR2 SVGIG (reference sequence). The CDR3 consists of 12 residues. Trimming cost V 5 bases and J 2 bases; bases outside gene matches: 2.

The genes are TRBV20-1 and TRBJ1-1; D is unresolved. Trimming removed 3 bases from V and 3 bases from J, with 17 bases in between. Germline lookup yields CDR1 DFQATT and CDR2 SNEGSKA (reference sequence). The CDR3 is 15 amino acids. CDR3 amino acids: CSASRFDELDTEAFF. The DNA of the CDR3 is TGCAGTGCTAGTCGGTTCGATGAATTGGACACTGAAGCTTTCTTT.

The chain carries TRBV7-8 and TRBJ1-2; possible D gene TRBD1, 5 bases. Between the trimmed V and J ends, which lost 3 bases and 5 bases, there was a span of 16 bases. The germline V gene encodes CDR1 SGHVS and CDR2 FQNEAQ. The CDR3 loop spans 15 amino acids. The CDR3 region has the DNA TGTGCCAGCAGCTTTTCCCGGACAACCAATTATGGCTACACCTTC. It specifies CASSFSRTTNYGYTF.